Each of the 19 T cell receptor beta chains below was sequenced from the same sample in a study of blood T cell repertoires in COVID-19. TCRdb keeps only in-frame clones here, not all; method: immunoSEQ multiplex PCR. The sample holds about 240,000 clones, approximately 87% seen once. Sequencing used peripheral blood. These receptors were obtained from a man aged 60 to 69 with acute or convalescent COVID-19.

The chain combines TRBV2 with TRBJ1-5; D unclear. The CDR3 has 13 residues. V was shortened by 5 bases and J by 1 base, with 6 bases between the two germline ends. Germline values: CDR1 SNHLY, CDR2 FYNNEI. The chain's CDR3 is CASSILSNQPQHF. CDR3 sequence (DNA): TGTGCCAGCAGTATCCTGAGCAATCAGCCCCAGCATTTT.

The rearrangement uses TRBV11-2 and TRBJ2-7; 9 nucleotides match TRBD1. This CDR3 is built from 17 residues. The V and J ends lost 5 bases and 0 bases, in that order; junction bases with no gene match: 11. CDR1 SGHAT and CDR2 FQNNGV come from the germline V gene. CDR3: CASSAGWPDRGSYEQYF. The CDR3 nucleotides are TGTGCCAGCAGCGCCGGGTGGCCGGACAGGGGCTCCTACGAGCAGTACTTC.

This sequence joins TRBV6-6 and TRBJ1-1, with no clear D. The V end was cut by 2 bases, the J end by 5 bases, with 12 bases between. The germline V gene encodes CDR1 MNHNY and CDR2 SVGAGI (reference sequence). This CDR3 is 14 amino acids long. As DNA, the CDR3 is TGTGCCAGCAGTTACCCGGTGGGAGGGACTGAAGCTTTCTTT. Translated, it gives CASSYPVGGTEAFF.

The chain links TRBV5-1 to TRBJ1-1; no definite D call. Trimming left V 5 bases short and J 1 base short, with 9 bases between. Germline V CDR1 and CDR2: SGHRS, YFSETQ. CDR3 length: 13 amino acids. CDR3: CASSMAGNTEAFF. The CDR3 DNA reads as TGCGCCAGCAGTATGGCAGGGAACACTGAAGCTTTCTTT. The full variable domain, completed using reference TRBV5-1 and TRBJ1-1, is KAGVTQTPRYLIKTRGQQVTLSCSPISGHRSVSWYQQTPGQGLQFLFEYFSETQRNKGNFPGRFSGRQFSNSRSEMNVSTLELGDSALYLCASSMAGNTEAFFGQGTRLTVV.

The V gene is TRBV5-6, the J gene TRBJ1-5, with 8 bases identical to TRBD1. The CDR3 has 15 residues. The J segment lost 3 bases and the V segment lost 1 base, leaving 3 bases of the junction unmatched. The V gene's germline CDR1 is SGHDT and CDR2 YYEEEE. The CDR3 DNA reads as TGTGCCAGCAGCTTGAGACAGGGGAACAATCAGCCCCAGCATTTT. This translates into CASSLRQGNNQPQHF.

This clone came up once. V and J are TRBV30 and TRBJ2-5; D perhaps matches TRBD1 (7 bases). The length of the CDR3 is 12 residues. Germline CDR1 reads GTSNPN; CDR2 reads SVGIG (reference sequence). V was trimmed by 8 bases and J by 4 bases, leaving 14 bases between them. CDR3 nucleotide sequence: TGTGCCGCGGGACAGTCGAGAGAGACCCAGTACTTC. Its translation is CAAGQSRETQYF.

V and J are TRBV27 and TRBJ1-5; possibly TRBD1 for D (5 bases). The V gene lost 6 bases and the J gene lost 0 bases, with 12 bases spanning the gap. This CDR3 is built from 15 residues. Germline lookup yields CDR1 MNHEY and CDR2 SMNVEV (reference sequence). The CDR3 DNA follows: TGTGCCAGCAGGCTGGGGCCCCATAGCAATCAGCCCCAGCATTTT. Its translation is CASRLGPHSNQPQHF.

The chain carries TRBV14 and TRBJ1-4; 10 bases agree with TRBD1. Germline trimming cut 3 bases from V and 8 bases from J; bases unmatched to any gene: 15. Germline values: CDR1 SGHDN, CDR2 FVKESK. The CDR3 is 18 residues long. The DNA of the CDR3 is TGTGCCAGCAGCCATCGGTCCGGGACAGGGGTCCTGAAGGAAAAACTGTTTTTT. Its protein product is CASSHRSGTGVLKEKLFF.

The gene calls are TRBV28 and TRBJ1-5; weak D call: TRBD1 (5 bases). V gave up 7 bases and J gave up 4 bases, with 14 bases separating them. CDR1 is MDHEN and CDR2 is SYDVKM in the germline V gene. The length of the CDR3 is 14 residues. The CDR3 DNA is TGTGCCAGCACCCTGCGGGGGTGGAATCAGCCCCAGCATTTT. This translates into CASTLRGWNQPQHF. Filled out from reference TRBV28 and TRBJ1-5, the complete variable domain reads DVKVTQSSRYLVKRTGEKVFLECVQDMDHENMFWYRQDPGLGLRLIYFSYDVKMKEKGDIPEGYSVSREKKERFSLILESASTNQTSMYLCASTLRGWNQPQHFGDGTRLSIL.

The chain is built from TRBV27 and TRBJ2-5; 7 bases line up with TRBD2. Germline CDR1 MNHEY, CDR2 SMNVEV (reference sequence). The CDR3 length is 18 residues. After removal of 6 bases from V and 1 base from J, the junction contained 17 bases not matched to a gene. The DNA of the CDR3 is TGTGCCAGCAGGCCGGATCGGGGCTACGGGGGGATCCAAGAGACCCAGTACTTC. It encodes CASRPDRGYGGIQETQYF.

The chain uses TRBV20-1 and TRBJ2-2, with 7 bases that match TRBD2. J was trimmed by 2 bases and V by 3 bases; bases with no gene match: 9. The CDR3 loop spans 16 amino acids. Germline V gives CDR1 DFQATT, CDR2 SNEGSKA (reference sequence). The CDR3 loop is CSASTPGGDNTGELFF. As DNA, the CDR3 is TGCAGTGCTAGTACCCCGGGAGGCGATAACACCGGGGAGCTGTTTTTT.

The chain couples TRBV27 to TRBJ2-3; 7 bases line up with TRBD2. Germline assignment: CDR1 MNHEY and CDR2 SMNVEV (reference sequence). Unmatched junction bases numbered 4, after V lost 6 bases and J lost 1 base. The CDR3 totals 14 residues. The CDR3 nucleotides read TGTGCCAGCAGCGGGGGGAGCGGCACAGATACGCAGTATTTT. Translated: CASSGGSGTDTQYF.

The chain is built from TRBV4-3 and TRBJ1-6; no reliable D call. The V and J ends lost 0 bases and 7 bases respectively, with 4 bases between them. This CDR3 contains 13 residues. Germline V lookup: CDR1 LGHNA, CDR2 YSLEER. CDR3 residues: CASSQDLNSPLHF. The CDR3 DNA reads as TGCGCCAGCAGCCAAGATCTGAATTCACCCCTCCACTTT.

The rearrangement uses TRBV7-9 and TRBJ2-3; tentative D call: TRBD2 (5 bases). Trimming cost V 4 bases and J 0 bases, with 8 bases left between them. The CDR3 has 14 amino acids. Germline values: CDR1 SEHNR, CDR2 FQNEAQ (reference sequence). The CDR3 loop is CASSSGLSTDTQYF. The CDR3 region has the DNA TGTGCCAGCAGCTCGGGGTTGAGCACAGATACGCAGTATTTT.

DNA of the CDR3: TGTGCCAGCAGTTTATCCCAGGGGTCACCCTACGAGCAGTACTTC. Encoded protein: CASSLSQGSPYEQYF. The chain joins TRBV28 to TRBJ2-7, with D tentatively TRBD1 (6 bases). Trimming took 1 base from V and 2 from J, leaving 12 bases between them. CDR1 and CDR2 (germline): MDHEN, SYDVKM. The CDR3 totals 15 residues.

The J gene is TRBJ2-4, the V gene TRBV7-9; possibly TRBD1 for D (6 bases). Trimming pared 5 bases from V and 5 bases from J, leaving 22 bases between. The germline gives CDR1 SEHNR, CDR2 FQNEAQ (reference sequence). The CDR3 has 17 residues. CDR3 nucleotides: TGTGCCAGCAGCCTAAGGACGCTGGACAGAGGGCAAAACATTCAGTACTTC. Its protein product is CASSLRTLDRGQNIQYF.

This chain links TRBV15 with TRBJ2-5; 13 nucleotides line up with TRBD2. In germline, CDR1 is LNHNV, CDR2 YYDKDF (reference sequence). The CDR3 contains 16 residues. Trimming cost V 1 base and J 5 bases; bases outside gene matches: 4. Here the CDR3 reads CATSRGTSGRAETQYF. CDR3 in DNA: TGTGCCACCAGCAGAGGGACTAGCGGGAGAGCTGAGACCCAGTACTTC. Using reference TRBV15 and TRBJ2-5 for the parts outside the CDR3, the full variable domain is DAMVIQNPRYQVTQFGKPVTLSCSQTLNHNVMYWYQQKSSQAPKLLFHYYDKDFNNEADTPDNFQSRRPNTSFCFLDIRSPGLGDTAMYLCATSRGTSGRAETQYFGPGTRLLVL.

The chain couples TRBV27 to TRBJ1-1; D unclear. The CDR3 loop spans 14 amino acids. The germline V gene has CDR1 MNHEY and CDR2 SMNVEV (reference sequence). The ends were cut back, 5 bases at V and 3 bases at J, with 13 bases in the middle. The CDR3 coding sequence is TGTGCCAGCAGTCGAACCGGGAGAGACACTGAAGCTTTCTTT. It yields the protein CASSRTGRDTEAFF.

The rearrangement uses TRBV30 and TRBJ2-3; 8 bases are shared with TRBD2. Germline V lookup: CDR1 GTSNPN, CDR2 SVGIG (reference sequence). V lost 2 bases and J lost 0; bases outside the gene matches: 4. The CDR3 consists of 15 residues. For the CDR3, the DNA is TGTGCCTGGAGTAGTGCTAGCGGGAGCACAGATACGCAGTATTTT. It yields the protein CAWSSASGSTDTQYF.